This TCR beta chain comes out of a study of cytotoxic CD8 clonotypes in ibrutinib-treated CLL. Study-level information: Among the patients, some eleven presented as relapsed/refractory and around 15 as treatment-naive; approximately 17 showed unmutated IGHV.

Points from the study as a whole: Ibrutinib response saw clonality rise, and progression saw it return toward baseline.

Points on this clone: No antigen is known for it.

TCRdb's copy holds only in-frame clones and misses some; the assay was immunoSEQ multiplex PCR. The sample includes 45,000 to 60,000 clones, 56% seen only once; the top ten take about a fifth. V shed 1 base and J 1 base; nucleotides not matched to a gene: 12. The CDR3 length is 18 residues. CDR1 is GTSNPN and CDR2 is SVGIG in the germline V gene (reference sequence). The chain uses TRBV30 and TRBJ2-7, with TRBD2 identical over 11 bases. Sequencing used PBMCs, obtained after 24 months of ibrutinib treatment. The TCR sequence derives from a human donor with chronic lymphocytic leukemia. The CDR3 loop is CAWSALVPGTSGSYEQYF. DNA for the CDR3: TGTGCCTGGAGTGCTCTAGTCCCCGGGACTAGCGGATCCTACGAGCAGTACTTC.